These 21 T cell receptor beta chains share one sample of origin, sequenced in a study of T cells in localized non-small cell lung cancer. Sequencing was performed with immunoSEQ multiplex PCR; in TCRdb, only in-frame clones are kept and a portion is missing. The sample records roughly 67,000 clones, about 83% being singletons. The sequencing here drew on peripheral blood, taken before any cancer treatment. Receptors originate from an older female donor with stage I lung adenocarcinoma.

CDR3 bases: TGTGCCAGCAGCCCTACAGACCTCACAGATACGCAGTATTTT. It yields the protein CASSPTDLTDTQYF. The rearrangement links TRBV14 to TRBJ2-3; D not resolved. CDR1 SGHDN and CDR2 FVKESK come from the germline V gene. This CDR3 region has 14 residues. V shed 4 bases and J shed 2 bases, with 10 bases lying between them.

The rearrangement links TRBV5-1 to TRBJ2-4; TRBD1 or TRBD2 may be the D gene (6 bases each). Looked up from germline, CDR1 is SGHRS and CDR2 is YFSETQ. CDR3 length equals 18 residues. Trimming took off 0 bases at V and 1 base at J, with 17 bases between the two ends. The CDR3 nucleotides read TGCGCCAGCAGCTTGGCCTTGTGGGGGGCCAGGGCCAAAAACATTCAGTACTTC. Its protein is CASSLALWGARAKNIQYF. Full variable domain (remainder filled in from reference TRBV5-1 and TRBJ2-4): KAGVTQTPRYLIKTRGQQVTLSCSPISGHRSVSWYQQTPGQGLQFLFEYFSETQRNKGNFPGRFSGRQFSNSRSEMNVSTLELGDSALYLCASSLALWGARAKNIQYFGAGTRLSVL.

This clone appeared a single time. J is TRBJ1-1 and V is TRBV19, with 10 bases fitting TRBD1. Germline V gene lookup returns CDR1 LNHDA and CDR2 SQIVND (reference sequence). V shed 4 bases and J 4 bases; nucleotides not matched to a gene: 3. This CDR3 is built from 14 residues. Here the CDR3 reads CASSRQGASTEAFF. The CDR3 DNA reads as TGTGCCAGTAGTAGACAGGGGGCGAGCACTGAAGCTTTCTTT.

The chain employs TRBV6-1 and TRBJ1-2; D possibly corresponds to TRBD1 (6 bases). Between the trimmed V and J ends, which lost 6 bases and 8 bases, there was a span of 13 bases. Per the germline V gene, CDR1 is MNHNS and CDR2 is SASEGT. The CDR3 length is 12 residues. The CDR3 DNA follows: TGTGCCAGCAGGGGAGGGGGGGTCGGCTACACCTTC. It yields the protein CASRGGGVGYTF.

For the CDR3, the DNA is TGTGCCAGCAAAACCGGGACTAGAGCGGGGGAGCTGTTTTTT. Translation: CASKTGTRAGELFF. The chain is built from TRBV11-3 and TRBJ2-2; TRBD2 matches at 8 bases. Germline-derived CDR1 and CDR2 are SGHNT and YENEEA. Trimming cost V 7 bases and J 8 bases; bases outside gene matches: 9. The CDR3 totals 14 residues.

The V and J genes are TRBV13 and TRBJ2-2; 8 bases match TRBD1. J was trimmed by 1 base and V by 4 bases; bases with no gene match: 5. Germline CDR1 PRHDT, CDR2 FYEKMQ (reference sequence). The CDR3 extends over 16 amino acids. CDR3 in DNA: TGTGCCAGCAGCTCGACAGGGGCCCTGAACACCGGGGAGCTGTTTTTT. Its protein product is CASSSTGALNTGELFF. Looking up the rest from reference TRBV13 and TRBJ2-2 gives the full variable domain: AAGVIQSPRHLIKEKRETATLKCYPIPRHDTVYWYQQGPGQDPQFLISFYEKMQSDKGSIPDRFSAQQFSDYHSELNMSSLELGDSALYFCASSSTGALNTGELFFGEGSRLTVL.

Written as DNA, the CDR3 is TGTGCCATCAGTGAGCAGATAGGGGCGGTACCCTACGAGCAGTACTTC. Protein product: CAISEQIGAVPYEQYF. V is TRBV10-3 and J is TRBJ2-7, with D perhaps TRBD1 (5 bases). Germline CDR1 and CDR2: ENHRY and SYGVKD. The germline V and J ends were trimmed by 2 bases and 2 bases, with 16 bases remaining between them. This CDR3 comprises 16 residues.

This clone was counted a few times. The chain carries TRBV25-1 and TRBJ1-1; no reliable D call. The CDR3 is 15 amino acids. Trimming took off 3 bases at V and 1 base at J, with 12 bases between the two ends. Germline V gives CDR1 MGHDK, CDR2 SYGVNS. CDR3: CASSDPDPTNTEAFF. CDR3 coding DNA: TGTGCCAGCAGTGACCCGGACCCCACGAACACTGAAGCTTTCTTT.

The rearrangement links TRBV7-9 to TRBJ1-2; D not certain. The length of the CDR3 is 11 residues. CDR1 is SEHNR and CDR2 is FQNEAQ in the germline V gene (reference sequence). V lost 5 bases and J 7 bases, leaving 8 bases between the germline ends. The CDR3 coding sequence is TGTGCCAGCAGCCTCCCCCCTGGCTACACCTTC. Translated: CASSLPPGYTF.

The CDR3 region has the DNA TGTGCCAGCGGGACAGCGCCTAATTCACCCCTCCACTTT. As protein: CASGTAPNSPLHF. The chain joins TRBV6-1 to TRBJ1-6; 7 positions agree with TRBD1. CDR3 length: 13 amino acids. Germline-derived CDR1 and CDR2 are MNHNS and SASEGT. V was clipped by 8 bases and J by 6 bases; unmatched bases: 4.

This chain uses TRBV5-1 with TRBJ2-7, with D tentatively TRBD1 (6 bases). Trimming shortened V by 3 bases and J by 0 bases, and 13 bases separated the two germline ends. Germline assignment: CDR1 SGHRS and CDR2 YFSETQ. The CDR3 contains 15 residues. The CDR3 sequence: CASSSITGSSYEQYF. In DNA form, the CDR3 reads TGCGCCAGCAGCTCGATCACAGGGAGCTCCTACGAGCAGTACTTC.

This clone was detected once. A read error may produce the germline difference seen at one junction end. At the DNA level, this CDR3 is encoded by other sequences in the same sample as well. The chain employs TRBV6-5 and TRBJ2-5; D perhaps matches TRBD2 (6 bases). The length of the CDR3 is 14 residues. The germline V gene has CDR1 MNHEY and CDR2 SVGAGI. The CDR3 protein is CASSRRKSGETQYF. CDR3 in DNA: TGTGCCAGCAGTCGGCGGAAGTCGGGGGAGACTCAGTACTTC.

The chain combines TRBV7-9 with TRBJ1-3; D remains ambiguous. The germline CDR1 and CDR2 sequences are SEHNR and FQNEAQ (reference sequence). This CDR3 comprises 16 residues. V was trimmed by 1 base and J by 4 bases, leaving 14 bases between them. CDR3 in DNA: TGTGCCAGCAGCTTAGTGGGGAGTATAGCCGGAAACACCATATATTTT. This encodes CASSLVGSIAGNTIYF.

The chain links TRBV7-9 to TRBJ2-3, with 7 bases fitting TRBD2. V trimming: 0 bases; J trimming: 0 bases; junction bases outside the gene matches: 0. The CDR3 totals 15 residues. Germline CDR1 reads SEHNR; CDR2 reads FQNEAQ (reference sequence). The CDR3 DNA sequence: TGTGCCAGCAGCTTAGCGGGGGGGAGCACAGATACGCAGTATTTT. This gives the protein CASSLAGGSTDTQYF.

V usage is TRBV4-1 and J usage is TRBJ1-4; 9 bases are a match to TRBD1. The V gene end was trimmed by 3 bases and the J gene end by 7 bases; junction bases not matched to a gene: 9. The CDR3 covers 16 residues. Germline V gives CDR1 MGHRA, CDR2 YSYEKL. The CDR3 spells CASSHLGQGTPEKLFF. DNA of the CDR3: TGCGCCAGCAGCCACCTGGGACAGGGAACTCCTGAAAAACTGTTTTTT.

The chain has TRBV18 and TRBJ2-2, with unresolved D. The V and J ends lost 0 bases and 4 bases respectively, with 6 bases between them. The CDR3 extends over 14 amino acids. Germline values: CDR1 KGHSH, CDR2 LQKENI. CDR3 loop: CASSPPERTGELFF. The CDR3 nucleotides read TGTGCCAGCTCACCACCAGAACGCACCGGGGAGCTGTTTTTT.

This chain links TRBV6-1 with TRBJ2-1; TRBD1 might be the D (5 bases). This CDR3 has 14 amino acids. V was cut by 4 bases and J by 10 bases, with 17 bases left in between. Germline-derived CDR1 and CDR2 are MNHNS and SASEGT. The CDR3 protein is CASSVRASAGEQFF. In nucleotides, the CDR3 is TGTGCCAGCAGTGTTCGGGCGAGCGCAGGGGAGCAGTTCTTC.

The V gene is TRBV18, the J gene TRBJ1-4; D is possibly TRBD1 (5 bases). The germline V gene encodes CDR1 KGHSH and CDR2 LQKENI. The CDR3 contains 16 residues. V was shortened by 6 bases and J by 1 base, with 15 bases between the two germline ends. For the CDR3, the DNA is TGTGCCAGCTCCAGGGACCGCACGGGAACTAATGAAAAACTGTTTTTT. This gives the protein CASSRDRTGTNEKLFF.

CDR3 protein: CASSLYPRVTTGVSSGANVLTF. The CDR3 nucleotides are TGTGCCAGCAGCTTATACCCCAGAGTGACCACGGGGGTGAGCTCTGGGGCCAACGTCCTGACTTTC. The chain carries TRBV7-3 and TRBJ2-6, with D perhaps TRBD2 (6 bases). CDR1 and CDR2 from the germline V gene are SGHTA and FQGTGA. The V gene lost 2 bases and the J gene lost 0 bases, with 26 bases spanning the gap. This CDR3 spans 22 amino acids. The variable domain in full, with the rest retrieved from reference TRBV7-3 and TRBJ2-6, is GAGVSQTPSNKVTEKGKYVELRCDPISGHTALYWYRQSLGQGPEFLIYFQGTGAADDSGLPNDRFFAVRPEGSVSTLKIQRTERGDSAVYLCASSLYPRVTTGVSSGANVLTFGAGSRLTVL.

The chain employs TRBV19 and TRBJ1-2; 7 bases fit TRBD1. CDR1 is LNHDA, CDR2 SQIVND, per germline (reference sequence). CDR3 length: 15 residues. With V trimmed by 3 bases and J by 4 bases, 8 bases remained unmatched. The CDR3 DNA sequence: TGTGCCAGTAGTATCCGACAGGGCGTTGGCTATGGCTACACCTTC. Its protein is CASSIRQGVGYGYTF. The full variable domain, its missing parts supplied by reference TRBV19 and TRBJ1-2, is DGGITQSPKYLFRKEGQNVTLSCEQNLNHDAMYWYRQDPGQGLRLIYYSQIVNDFQKGDIAEGYSVSREKKESFPLTVTSAQKNPTAFYLCASSIRQGVGYGYTFGSGTRLTVV.

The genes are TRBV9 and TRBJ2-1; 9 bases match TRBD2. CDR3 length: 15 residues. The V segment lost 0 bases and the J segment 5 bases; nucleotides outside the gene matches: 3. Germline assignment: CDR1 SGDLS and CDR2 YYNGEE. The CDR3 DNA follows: TGTGCCAGCAGCGTAGACCCTAGCGGGGACAATGAGCAGTTCTTC. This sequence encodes CASSVDPSGDNEQFF.